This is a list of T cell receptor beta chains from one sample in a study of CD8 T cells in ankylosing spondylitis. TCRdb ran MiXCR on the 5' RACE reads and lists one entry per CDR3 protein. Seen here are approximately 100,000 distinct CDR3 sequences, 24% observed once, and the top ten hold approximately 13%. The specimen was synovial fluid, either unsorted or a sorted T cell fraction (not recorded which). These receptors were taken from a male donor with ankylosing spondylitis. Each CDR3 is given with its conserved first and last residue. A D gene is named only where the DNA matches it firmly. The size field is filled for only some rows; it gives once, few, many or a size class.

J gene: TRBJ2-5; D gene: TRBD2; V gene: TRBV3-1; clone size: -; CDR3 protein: CASSHIGRAVETQYF; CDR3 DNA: TGTGCCAGCAGCCACATCGGGAGGGCCGTAGAGACCCAGTACTTC
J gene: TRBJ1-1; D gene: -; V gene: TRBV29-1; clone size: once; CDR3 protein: CSARPRDTEAFF; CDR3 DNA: TGCAGCGCCAGACCGAGGGACACTGAAGCTTTCTTT
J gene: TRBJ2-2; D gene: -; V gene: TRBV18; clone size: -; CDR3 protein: CASSDRKQHNTGELFF; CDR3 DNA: TGTGCCAGCTCCGACAGAAAACAACACAACACCGGGGAGCTGTTTTTT
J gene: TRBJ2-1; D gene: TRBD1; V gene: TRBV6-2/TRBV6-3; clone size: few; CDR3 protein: CATRDSFNYNEQFF; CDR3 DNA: TGTGCCACCAGGGACAGCTTTAACTACAATGAGCAGTTCTTC
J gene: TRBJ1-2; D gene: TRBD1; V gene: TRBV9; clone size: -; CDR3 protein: CASSVGDSPYGYTF; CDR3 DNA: TGTGCCAGCAGCGTAGGGGACAGTCCCTATGGCTACACCTTC
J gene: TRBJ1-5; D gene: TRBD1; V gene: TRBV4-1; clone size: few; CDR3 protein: CASSQGVQGAQHF; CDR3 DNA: TGCGCCAGCAGCCAAGGAGTCCAGGGGGCCCAGCATTTT
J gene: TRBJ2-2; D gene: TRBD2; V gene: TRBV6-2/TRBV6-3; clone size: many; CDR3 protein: CASRATSAGELFF; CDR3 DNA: TGTGCCAGCAGGGCAACTAGCGCCGGGGAGCTGTTTTTT
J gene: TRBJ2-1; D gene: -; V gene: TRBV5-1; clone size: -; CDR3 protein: CASSVPDSGNEQFF; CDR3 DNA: TGCGCCAGCAGCGTCCCCGATTCGGGCAATGAGCAGTTCTTC
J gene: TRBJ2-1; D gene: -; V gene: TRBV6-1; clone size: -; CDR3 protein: CASSEGQENNEQFF; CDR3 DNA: TGTGCCAGCAGTGAAGGACAGGAAAACAATGAGCAGTTCTTC
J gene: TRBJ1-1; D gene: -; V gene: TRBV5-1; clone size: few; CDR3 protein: CASSFSGFDTEAFF; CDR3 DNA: TGCGCCAGCAGCTTTAGCGGGTTCGACACTGAAGCTTTCTTT
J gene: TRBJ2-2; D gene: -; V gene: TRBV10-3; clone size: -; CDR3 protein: CAISARPRDTGQLFF; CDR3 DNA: TGTGCCATCAGTGCTCGGCCGAGAGACACCGGCCAGCTGTTTTTT
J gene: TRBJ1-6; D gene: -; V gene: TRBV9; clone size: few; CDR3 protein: CASSVGTDNSPLHF; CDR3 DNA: TGTGCCAGCAGCGTGGGGACGGATAATTCACCCCTCCACTTT
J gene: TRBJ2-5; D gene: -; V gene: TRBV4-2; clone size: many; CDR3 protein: CASSPDLTDGGAQYF; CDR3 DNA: TGTGCCAGCAGCCCCGACCTGACAGACGGAGGGGCCCAGTACTTC
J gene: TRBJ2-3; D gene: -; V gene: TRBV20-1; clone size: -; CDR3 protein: CSATESTDTQYF; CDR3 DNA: TGCAGTGCTACGGAAAGCACAGATACGCAGTATTTT
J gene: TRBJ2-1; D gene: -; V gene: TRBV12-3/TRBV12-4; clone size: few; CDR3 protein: CASRPTGLEGNEQFF; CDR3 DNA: TGTGCCAGCCGACCGACCGGGCTAGAAGGCAATGAGCAGTTCTTC
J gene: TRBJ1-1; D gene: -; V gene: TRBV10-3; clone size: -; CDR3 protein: CAISEPAQGNGAFF; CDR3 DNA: TGTGCCATCAGTGAACCGGCGCAGGGAAATGGAGCTTTCTTT
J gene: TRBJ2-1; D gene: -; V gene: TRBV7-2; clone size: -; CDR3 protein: CAVGVARDEQFF; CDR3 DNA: TGTGCCGTGGGGGTAGCGAGGGATGAGCAGTTCTTC
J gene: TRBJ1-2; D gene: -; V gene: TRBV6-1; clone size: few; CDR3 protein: CASSERNYGYTF; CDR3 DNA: TGTGCCAGCAGTGAACGTAACTATGGCTACACCTTC
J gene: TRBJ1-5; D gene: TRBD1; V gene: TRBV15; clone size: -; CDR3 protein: CATSYRGGNQPQHF; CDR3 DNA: TGTGCCACCAGCTACAGGGGGGGCAATCAGCCCCAGCATTTT
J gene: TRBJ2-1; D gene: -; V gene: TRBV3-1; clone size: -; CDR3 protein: CASSQEPDYNEQFF; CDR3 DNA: TGTGCCAGCAGCCAAGAACCCGACTACAATGAGCAGTTCTTC
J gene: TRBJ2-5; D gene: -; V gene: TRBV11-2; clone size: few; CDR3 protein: CASSSSSLVLGTQYF; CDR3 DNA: TGTGCCAGCAGCTCCTCAAGTCTAGTTCTCGGGACCCAGTACTTC
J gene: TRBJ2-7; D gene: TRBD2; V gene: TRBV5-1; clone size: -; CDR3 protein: CASSAGLAGGASYEQYF; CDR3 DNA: TGCGCCAGCAGCGCGGGACTAGCGGGAGGCGCCTCCTACGAGCAGTACTTC